This T cell receptor beta chain was recorded in a study of control samples from healthy donors and cancer patients. The CDR3 contains 14 residues. Germline V lookup: CDR1 MNHEY, CDR2 SVGAGI. V gave up 6 bases and J gave up 1 base, with 12 bases separating them. The repertoire was sequenced with immunoSEQ multiplex PCR; TCRdb's copy has only in-frame clones and lacks some. The sample records 150,000 to 200,000 clones, roughly 90% being singletons. The receptor comes from a woman in her fifties or sixties in good health. The chain uses TRBV6-5 and TRBJ1-2; no reliable D call. The sequencing sample was made of blood. In nucleotides, the CDR3 is TGTGCCAGCAGCACAGTCCATCGTAACTATGGCTACACCTTC. It yields the protein CASSTVHRNYGYTF.